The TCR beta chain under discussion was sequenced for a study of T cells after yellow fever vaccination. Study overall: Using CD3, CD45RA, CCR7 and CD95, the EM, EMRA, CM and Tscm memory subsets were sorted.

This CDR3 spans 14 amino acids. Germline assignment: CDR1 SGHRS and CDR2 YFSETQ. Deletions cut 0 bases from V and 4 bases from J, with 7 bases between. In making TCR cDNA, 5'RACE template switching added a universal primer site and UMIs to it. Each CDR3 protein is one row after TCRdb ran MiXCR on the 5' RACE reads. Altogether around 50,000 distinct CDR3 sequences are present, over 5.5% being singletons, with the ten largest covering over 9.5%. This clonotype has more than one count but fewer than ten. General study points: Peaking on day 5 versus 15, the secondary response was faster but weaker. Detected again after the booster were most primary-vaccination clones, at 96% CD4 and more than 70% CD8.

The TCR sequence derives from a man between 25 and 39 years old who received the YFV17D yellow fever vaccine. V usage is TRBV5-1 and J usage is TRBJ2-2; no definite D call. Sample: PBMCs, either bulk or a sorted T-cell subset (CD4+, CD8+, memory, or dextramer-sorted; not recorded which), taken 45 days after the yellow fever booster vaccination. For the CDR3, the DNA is TGCGCCAGCAGCTTGGATAGGGTCACCGGGGAGCTGTTTTTT. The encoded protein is CASSLDRVTGELFF.